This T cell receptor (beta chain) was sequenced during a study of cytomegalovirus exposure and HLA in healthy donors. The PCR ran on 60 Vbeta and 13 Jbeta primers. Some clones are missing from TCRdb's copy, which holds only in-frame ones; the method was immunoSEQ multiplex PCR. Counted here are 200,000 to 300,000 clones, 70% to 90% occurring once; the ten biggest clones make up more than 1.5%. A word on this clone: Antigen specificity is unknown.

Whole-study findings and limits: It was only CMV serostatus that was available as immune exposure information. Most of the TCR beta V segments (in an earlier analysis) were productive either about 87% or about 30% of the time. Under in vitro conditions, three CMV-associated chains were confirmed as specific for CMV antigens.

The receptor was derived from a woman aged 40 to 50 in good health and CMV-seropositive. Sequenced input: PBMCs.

As DNA, the CDR3 is TGCGCCAGCAGCCCCTCCGGGACTAGCACCGGGGAGCTGTTTTTT. As protein: CASSPSGTSTGELFF. The V gene is TRBV5-1, the J gene TRBJ2-2; TRBD2 matches at 8 bases. CDR3 length: 15 residues. CDR1 and CDR2 from the germline V gene are SGHRS and YFSETQ. With 4 bases clipped from V and 4 bases from J, the junction kept 6 bases outside the gene matches.